The 5 T cell receptor beta chains in this list originate from one sample, sequenced in a study of CD8 T cells in ankylosing spondylitis. TCRdb reprocessed the 5' RACE reads via MiXCR and lists one record per CDR3 protein. The table has 250,000 or so distinct CDR3 sequences, roughly a quarter seen once. The sequenced sample consisted of blood, either unsorted or a sorted T cell fraction (not recorded which). The receptors stem from a male donor with ankylosing spondylitis or in good health (not recorded which).

This clonotype has at least ten counts. The chain joins TRBV5-1 to TRBJ2-3; D is perhaps TRBD1 (5 bases). Between the trimmed V and J ends, which lost 4 bases and 0 bases, there was a span of 15 bases. The germline V gene encodes CDR1 SGHRS and CDR2 YFSETQ. CDR3 size: 16 residues. CDR3 nucleotide sequence: TGCGCCAGCAGCCTGGGGCCACTTGGAAGCACAGATACGCAGTATTTT. Its translation: CASSLGPLGSTDTQYF.

To note about this clonotype: Being one base from a much bigger clone, this may be a read error. This chain uses TRBV11-2 with TRBJ2-1; no firm D call. The CDR3 contains 15 residues. Germline CDR1 is SGHAT and CDR2 is FQNNGV. V shed 0 bases and J shed 3 bases, with 9 bases lying between them. The CDR3, as DNA: TGTGCCAGCAGCTTAGAACTGAGACTCTACAATGAGCAGTTCTTC. Translation: CASSLELRLYNEQFF.

This clonotype was seen a few times. The V and J genes are TRBV12-3 or TRBV12-4 and TRBJ2-7; D possibly corresponds to TRBD2 (7 bases). The CDR3 consists of 19 residues. With 2 bases removed from V and 6 bases from J, the gap between germline ends came to 29 bases. CDR3: CASSLSRRGWGGSPPEQYF. CDR3 nucleotides: TGTGCCAGCAGTTTATCGAGGAGGGGGTGGGGGGGATCGCCACCCGAGCAGTACTTC.

This clonotype has at least ten counts. The chain couples TRBV20-1 to TRBJ2-5, with 8 bases aligning to TRBD1. The CDR3 contains 16 residues. V dropped 4 bases and J dropped 5; count of bases not matched to a gene: 15. From germline, CDR1 is DFQATT and CDR2 SNEGSKA (reference sequence). CDR3 sequence reads: CSAITSTGAELETQYF. The DNA for the CDR3 is TGCAGTGCTATTACCTCGACAGGGGCAGAGTTGGAGACCCAGTACTTC.

This clonotype was seen a handful of times. V usage is TRBV20-1 and J usage is TRBJ2-5, with a tentative D call TRBD1 (5 bases). The V and J ends lost 6 bases and 2 bases respectively, with 10 bases between them. This CDR3 spans 12 amino acids. CDR1 is DFQATT, CDR2 SNEGSKA, per germline (reference sequence). In nucleotides, the CDR3 is TGCAGTGCAGGGGCGGCTCAAGAGACCCAGTACTTC. Its translation is CSAGAAQETQYF.